This is a list of T cell receptor beta chains from one sample in a study of CD8 T cells in ankylosing spondylitis. TCRdb re-analysed the 5' RACE reads in MiXCR, keeping a single row per CDR3 protein. The sample comprises about 800,000 distinct CDR3 sequences, 10% to 15% of which are singletons, and less than 0.65% rests with the top ten. Source material: blood, either unsorted or a sorted T cell fraction (not recorded which). The receptor set was obtained from a male donor with ankylosing spondylitis. Each CDR3 is given with its conserved first and last residue. A D gene is named only where the DNA matches it firmly. Clone size is stated in some rows and not others, as once, few, many or a class when expanded.

TRBV10-3	TRBD2	.	TRBJ2-4	CAISEPSSSGLAKNIQYF	TGTGCCATCAGTGAGCCATCCTCTAGCGGGCTAGCCAAAAACATTCAGTACTTC
TRBV6-2/TRBV6-3	TRBD1	.	TRBJ1-2	CASTTRYRQGYGYTF	TGTGCCAGCACCACAAGGTATCGACAGGGCTATGGCTACACCTTC
TRBV27	TRBD1	.	TRBJ1-2	CASQYRGSTGGYTF	TGTGCCAGTCAATACAGGGGCTCAACGGGAGGCTACACCTTC
TRBV6-1	TRBD1	.	TRBJ1-2	CASSQDRIAGGYTF	TGTGCCAGCAGTCAGGACAGGATCGCCGGCGGCTACACCTTC
TRBV6-5	.	.	TRBJ1-1	CASGYGALNTEAFF	TGTGCCAGCGGTTATGGGGCGTTGAACACTGAAGCTTTCTTT
TRBV20-1	.	few	TRBJ2-7	CSARVDSWYEQYF	TGCAGTGCTAGAGTAGATAGTTGGTACGAGCAGTACTTC
TRBV18	TRBD2	.	TRBJ2-7	CASSPRSGLAGSHYEQYF	TGTGCCAGCTCACCTCGGTCAGGACTAGCGGGATCCCACTACGAGCAGTACTTC
TRBV11-2	.	.	TRBJ1-5	CASSSSLHQPQHF	TGTGCCAGCAGCTCCAGTCTTCATCAGCCCCAGCATTTT
TRBV7-2	.	few	TRBJ1-5	CASSLVGGGRGDQPQHF	TGTGCCAGCAGCTTAGTTGGGGGCGGCAGGGGCGATCAGCCCCAGCATTTT
TRBV4-3	.	few	TRBJ2-6	CASSQGATPSGANVLTF	TGCGCCAGCAGCCAAGGGGCCACCCCCTCTGGGGCCAACGTCCTGACTTTC
TRBV20-1	TRBD2	many	TRBJ2-3	CIYPLAGGTDTQYF	TGCATATACCCTCTAGCGGGAGGCACAGATACGCAGTATTTT
TRBV29-1	TRBD1	.	TRBJ2-5	CSVMTGEETQYF	TGCAGCGTTATGACAGGGGAAGAGACCCAGTACTTC
TRBV20-1	TRBD2	many	TRBJ2-7	CSARGWEGLAGGSTRAGYEQYF	TGCAGTGCTAGAGGTTGGGAAGGACTAGCGGGAGGGTCTACTCGAGCAGGCTACGAGCAGTACTTC
TRBV6-4	.	.	TRBJ2-1	CASSEGGEQFF	TGTGCCAGCAGTGAAGGTGGGGAGCAGTTCTTC
TRBV29-1	.	many	TRBJ2-1	CSVDGPTRGAYNEQFF	TGCAGCGTTGACGGCCCTACCCGGGGAGCCTACAATGAGCAGTTCTTC
TRBV4-3	TRBD1	many	TRBJ1-6	CASSLGGQGDSPLHF	TGCGCCAGCAGCTTGGGAGGACAGGGAGATTCACCCCTCCACTTT
TRBV7-9	TRBD2	few	TRBJ2-2	CASSLLSRRLAGSGELFF	TGTGCCAGCAGCTTATTATCGCGAAGGCTAGCGGGATCGGGGGAGCTGTTTTTT
TRBV7-8	.	.	TRBJ2-3	CASSLRRGGPTDTQYF	TGTGCCAGCAGCTTACGGAGGGGGGGACCCACAGATACGCAGTATTTT
TRBV3-1	.	.	TRBJ2-5	CASSLTGTPKYF	TGTGCCAGCAGCCTGACCGGGACACCTAAGTACTTC
TRBV6-6	.	few	TRBJ2-1	CASSSLGNEQFF	TGTGCCAGCAGCTCCCTGGGGAATGAGCAGTTCTTC
TRBV20-1	TRBD1	.	TRBJ1-1	CSAKHPGGDRVGFF	TGCAGTGCTAAGCACCCGGGGGGGGACAGGGTTGGTTTCTTT
TRBV6-5	TRBD2	few	TRBJ2-1	CASSFGPGGQFF	TGTGCCAGCAGTTTCGGGCCGGGAGGGCAGTTCTTC
TRBV7-2	.	.	TRBJ2-3	CASSGGGGWGTDTQYF	TGTGCCAGCAGCGGAGGGGGCGGGTGGGGCACAGATACGCAGTATTTT
TRBV5-4	.	.	TRBJ1-2	CASSFPGEPNYGYTF	TGTGCCAGCAGCTTCCCGGGCGAACCAAACTATGGCTACACCTTC
TRBV10-2	.	many	TRBJ1-6	CASRMDSPLHF	TGCGCCAGCCGGATGGATTCACCCCTCCACTTT
TRBV7-2	.	.	TRBJ2-3	CASSRGQLSTDTQYF	TGTGCCAGCAGCCGCGGACAGCTTAGCACAGATACGCAGTATTTT
TRBV6-5	.	.	TRBJ1-2	CASSYGGGIGGYTF	TGTGCCAGCAGTTACGGGGGGGGCATAGGTGGCTACACCTTC
TRBV5-1	.	.	TRBJ2-1	CASSRLGYNEQFF	TGCGCCAGCAGCCGCCTGGGGTACAATGAGCAGTTCTTC
TRBV20-1	.	.	TRBJ1-3	CSARDWREYSGNTIYF	TGCAGTGCTAGAGATTGGCGAGAGTACTCTGGAAACACCATATATTTT
TRBV12-3/TRBV12-4	.	.	TRBJ1-5	CASSLADNQPQHF	TGTGCCAGCAGTTTAGCCGACAATCAGCCCCAGCATTTT
TRBV5-5	.	many	TRBJ1-4	CASSLSSHPEKLFF	TGTGCCAGCAGCTTGAGTTCCCATCCGGAAAAACTGTTTTTT
TRBV20-1	.	.	TRBJ1-1	CSAGDTWGTEAFF	TGCAGTGCTGGGGACACTTGGGGCACTGAAGCTTTCTTT
TRBV4-3	.	many	TRBJ1-1	CASSLTLYMNTEAFF	TGCGCCAGCAGCCTTACATTATACATGAACACTGAAGCTTTCTTT
TRBV27	TRBD1	few	TRBJ2-2	CASSQRTGVSGELFF	TGTGCCAGCAGTCAGAGGACAGGAGTCTCCGGGGAGCTGTTTTTT
TRBV20-1	TRBD2	.	TRBJ2-1	CSASRREGWEQFF	TGCAGTGCTAGTCGGCGGGAGGGCTGGGAGCAGTTCTTC
TRBV29-1	.	many	TRBJ2-7	CSGIRGGEQYF	TGCAGCGGCATAAGGGGGGGCGAGCAGTACTTC
TRBV10-3	.	many	TRBJ2-7	CAISDGRGLRSYEQYF	TGTGCCATCAGTGATGGACGCGGACTACGCTCCTACGAGCAGTACTTC
TRBV6-4	.	.	TRBJ2-1	CASSVAATYNEQFF	TGTGCCAGCAGCGTAGCGGCTACCTACAATGAGCAGTTCTTC
TRBV4-3	TRBD1	many	TRBJ1-2	CASSRQGIYGYTF	TGCGCCAGCAGCCGACAGGGGATCTATGGCTACACCTTC
TRBV9	TRBD1	few	TRBJ2-1	CASSPGQAKGNEQFF	TGTGCCAGCAGCCCCGGACAGGCGAAGGGCAATGAGCAGTTCTTC
TRBV3-1	.	.	TRBJ2-7	CASSQDVTASSYEQYF	TGTGCCAGCAGCCAAGATGTTACAGCCAGCTCCTACGAGCAGTACTTC
TRBV6-1	.	once	TRBJ2-5	CASSLGMGVIHQETQYF	TGTGCCAGCAGTCTGGGGATGGGGGTGATCCACCAAGAGACCCAGTACTTC
TRBV12-3/TRBV12-4	TRBD1	few	TRBJ1-2	CASRPGTGGYTF	TGTGCCAGCAGACCCGGGACAGGGGGCTACACCTTC
TRBV6-2/TRBV6-3	TRBD2	.	TRBJ2-5	CASSSSGKTQYF	TGTGCCAGCAGTTCTAGCGGGAAAACCCAGTACTTC
TRBV7-2	TRBD1	.	TRBJ2-5	CASSFTTGGVETQYF	TGTGCCAGCAGCTTTACGACAGGGGGCGTCGAGACCCAGTACTTC
TRBV4-2	.	few	TRBJ2-5	CASSQDFGYGSGTQYF	TGTGCCAGCAGCCAAGACTTCGGGTACGGGAGTGGGACCCAGTACTTC